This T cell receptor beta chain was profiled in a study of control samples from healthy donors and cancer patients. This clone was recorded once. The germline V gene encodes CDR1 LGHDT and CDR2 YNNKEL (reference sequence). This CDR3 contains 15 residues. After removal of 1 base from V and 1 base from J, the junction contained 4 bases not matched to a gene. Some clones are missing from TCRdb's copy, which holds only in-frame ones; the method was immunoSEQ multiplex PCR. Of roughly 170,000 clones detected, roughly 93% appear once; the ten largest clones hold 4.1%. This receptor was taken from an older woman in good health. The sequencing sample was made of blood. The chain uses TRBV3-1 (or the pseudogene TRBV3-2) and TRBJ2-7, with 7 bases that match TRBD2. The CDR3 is CASSQGPAGSYEQYF. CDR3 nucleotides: TGTGCCAGCAGCCAAGGTCCAGCGGGATCCTACGAGCAGTACTTC.